The sequence of this T cell receptor beta chain was determined in a study of blood T cell repertoires in COVID-19. Study-wide context: There were acute and convalescent COVID-19 samples, and they came from the United States, Italy and Spain. T cells, B-cell-depleted T cells, or PBMCs provided the cDNA or gDNA that served as material.

With 4 bases clipped from V and 5 bases from J, the junction kept 11 bases outside the gene matches. The CDR3 loop spans 15 amino acids. The germline V gene has CDR1 SGHNT and CDR2 YYREEE (reference sequence). Authors' data handling: Scientists estimated how many nucleated cells there were by amplifying reference gene primers. The repertoire was sequenced with immunoSEQ multiplex PCR; TCRdb's copy has only in-frame clones and lacks some. The DNA gave D and trimming, while V, J and clone size come from that table. Here the sample spans about 80,000 clones, around 83% being singletons. The clonotype originates from a man at least 80 years old with active or convalescent COVID-19. Sequencing was carried out using peripheral blood. The gene calls are TRBV5-4 and TRBJ1-1; 7 nucleotides agree with TRBD1. CDR3: CASSPVLGGGTEAFF. The CDR3 region has the DNA TGTGCCAGCAGCCCCGTCCTAGGGGGCGGGACTGAAGCTTTCTTT.